This T cell receptor beta chain comes out of a study of CD8+CD57+ T cells in acquired aplastic anemia. The study profiled TCR beta VDJ and CDR3 using genomic DNA as template. TCRdb redid the calling of the reads with MiXCR, one entry per CDR3 protein. The data show approximately 200,000 distinct CDR3 sequences, 64% seen once. The CDR3 runs to 15 residues. Per germline, CDR1 ENHRY and CDR2 SYGVKD. V was pared by 6 bases and J by 4 bases, with 7 bases of the junction left unmatched. Sequenced input: sorted CD4+, CD8+, or CD8+CD57+ T cells (not recorded which) from PBMCs. V and J are TRBV10-3 and TRBJ1-5, with TRBD1 identical over 9 bases. The clonotype was recovered from a human donor with severe aplastic anemia or a healthy control (not recorded which). CDR3 protein: CAISRGTGWNQPQHF. The CDR3 DNA is TGTGCCATCAGCAGAGGGACAGGGTGGAATCAGCCCCAGCATTTT.